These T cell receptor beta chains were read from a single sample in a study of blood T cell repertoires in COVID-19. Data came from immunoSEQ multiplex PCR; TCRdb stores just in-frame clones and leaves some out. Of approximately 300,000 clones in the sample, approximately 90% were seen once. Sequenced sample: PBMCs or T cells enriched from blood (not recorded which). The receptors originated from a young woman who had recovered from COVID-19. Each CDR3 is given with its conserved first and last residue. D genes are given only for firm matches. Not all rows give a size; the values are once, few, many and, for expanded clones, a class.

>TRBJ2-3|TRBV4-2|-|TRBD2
TGTGCCAGCAGCCATGCCCTTAGCCGGGACTACTCAAAGACTAGCACAGATACGCAGTATTTT
CASSHALSRDYSKTSTDTQYF
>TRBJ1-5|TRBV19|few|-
TGTGCCTCAGAGAAGAGGGAAGGGCAGCCCCAGCATTTT
CASEKREGQPQHF
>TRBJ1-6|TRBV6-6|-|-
TGTGCCAGCACCTCGGTAGGAGGGTCACCCCTCCACTTT
CASTSVGGSPLHF
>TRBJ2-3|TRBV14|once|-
TGTGCCAGCAGCCTCCCACGGCACCTAGGGGAAGATACGCAGTATTTT
CASSLPRHLGEDTQYF
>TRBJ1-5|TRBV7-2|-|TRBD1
TGTGCCAGCAGCTCTGGACAGGGAGGCCAGCCCCAGCATTTT
CASSSGQGGQPQHF
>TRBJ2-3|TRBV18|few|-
TGTGCCAGCTCACCACTCCGGCCAGGGGCGTTCACAGATACGCAGTATTTT
CASSPLRPGAFTDTQYF
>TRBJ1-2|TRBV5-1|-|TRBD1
TGCGCCAGCAGCTCCACGGACAGGGACGGGTCGCGTGGCTATGGCTACACCTTC
CASSSTDRDGSRGYGYTF
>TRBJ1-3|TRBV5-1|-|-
TGCGCCAGCAGTCCCTCGGGCTCTGGAAACACCATATATTTT
CASSPSGSGNTIYF
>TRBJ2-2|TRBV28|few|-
TGTGCCAGCACCACTGGGCAGGGGATCACCGGGGAGCTGTTTTTT
CASTTGQGITGELFF
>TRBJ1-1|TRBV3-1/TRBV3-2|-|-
TGTGCCAGCAGCCAGACGGACAGCCCGATTGAAGCTTTCTTT
CASSQTDSPIEAFF
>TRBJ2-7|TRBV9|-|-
TGTGCCAGCAGCGTAGGCAGTATCTCCTACGAGCAGTACTTC
CASSVGSISYEQYF